The rows below give T cell receptor beta chains drawn from one sample of a study of CD8 T cells in ankylosing spondylitis. TCRdb independently ran MiXCR on the 5' RACE reads; one entry per CDR3 protein. The sample carries under 300,000 distinct CDR3 sequences, about 18% recorded once. Source material: blood, either unsorted or a sorted T cell fraction (not recorded which). All receptors come from a male donor with ankylosing spondylitis or in good health (not recorded which). Each CDR3 is given with its conserved first and last residue. A D gene is named only where the DNA matches it firmly. Size is omitted from some rows. Given values are once, few, many or a class for expanded clones.

v_call	d_call	j_call	clone_size	cdr3_aa	cdr3_nt
TRBV3-1	.	TRBJ1-1	few	CASSQQDSLNTEAFF	TGTGCCAGCAGCCAGCAGGACAGCTTGAACACTGAAGCTTTCTTT
TRBV4-1	.	TRBJ1-5	few	CASSPSPGSSQPQHF	TGCGCCAGCAGCCCTTCTCCTGGCTCGTCTCAGCCCCAGCATTTT
TRBV29-1	TRBD2	TRBJ2-1	many	CSVEVSGSRPGDEQFF	TGCAGCGTTGAAGTTAGCGGGAGTAGGCCGGGCGATGAGCAGTTCTTC
TRBV29-1	.	TRBJ2-1	.	CKADHYNKQFF	TGCAAAGCGGATCACTACAATAAGCAGTTCTTC
TRBV4-1	TRBD2	TRBJ2-7	many	CASSQFGLAATYEQYF	TGCGCCAGCAGCCAATTCGGACTAGCGGCTACCTACGAGCAGTACTTC
TRBV4-3	TRBD2	TRBJ2-1	.	CASSQDRAGASNEQFF	TGCGCCAGCAGCCAAGACCGGGCGGGAGCCTCCAATGAGCAGTTCTTC
TRBV3-1	.	TRBJ2-5	.	CASSQDRLIADQETQYF	TGTGCCAGCAGCCAAGACCGGCTAATAGCGGACCAAGAGACCCAGTACTTC
TRBV6-1	TRBD2	TRBJ2-7	few	CASGWTSGSYEQYF	TGTGCCAGCGGGTGGACTAGCGGGTCCTACGAGCAGTACTTC
TRBV12-3/TRBV12-4	.	TRBJ2-1	.	CASSLDSHNEQFF	TGTGCCAGCAGTTTAGACAGTCACAATGAGCAGTTCTTC
TRBV9	TRBD1	TRBJ1-6	few	CASRTGPHYPNNSPLHF	TGTGCCAGCAGGACAGGGCCCCATTACCCAAATAATTCACCCCTCCACTTT
TRBV29-1	.	TRBJ1-3	.	CSVDGGNTIYF	TGCAGCGTTGACGGGGGAAACACCATATATTTT
TRBV12-3/TRBV12-4	TRBD1	TRBJ2-5	few	CASSLGQGAVYETQYF	TGTGCCAGCAGTTTAGGACAGGGGGCGGTCTATGAGACCCAGTACTTC
TRBV4-1	TRBD2	TRBJ2-2	few	CASSRTSGSGGELFF	TGCGCCAGCAGCCGGACTAGCGGGAGTGGTGGGGAGCTGTTTTTT
TRBV20-1	TRBD1	TRBJ2-3	.	CSARDRGGGDTQYF	TGCAGTGCTAGAGATAGAGGGGGCGGCGATACGCAGTATTTT
TRBV29-1	.	TRBJ2-7	few	CSVQGRENSYEQYF	TGCAGCGTCCAAGGGAGAGAGAATTCCTACGAGCAGTACTTC
TRBV14	.	TRBJ2-7	.	CASSPTFGGYYEQYF	TGTGCCAGCAGCCCCACTTTTGGCGGCTACTACGAGCAGTACTTC
TRBV19	.	TRBJ2-7	many	CASSIGLPYEQYF	TGTGCCAGTAGTATTGGACTTCCCTACGAGCAGTACTTC
TRBV18	.	TRBJ2-5	.	CASSPRTENEETQYF	TGTGCCAGCTCACCCCGCACGGAAAACGAAGAGACCCAGTACTTC
TRBV27	TRBD2	TRBJ2-1	.	CASSFASGTDYNEQFF	TGTGCCAGCAGTTTCGCTAGCGGCACAGACTACAATGAGCAGTTCTTC
TRBV10-1	TRBD2	TRBJ2-1	many	CARDPEEAGGRFCYNEQFF	TGCGCCAGAGACCCCGAAGAAGCGGGAGGGAGGTTTTGCTACAATGAGCAGTTCTTC
TRBV20-1	.	TRBJ2-1	.	CRGDNEQFF	TGCAGGGGGGACAATGAGCAGTTCTTC
TRBV20-1	TRBD1	TRBJ1-1	many	CSAHSGDGQGESVVAFF	TGCAGTGCCCATTCGGGTGATGGTCAGGGGGAATCGGTCGTAGCTTTCTTT
TRBV29-1	TRBD1	TRBJ2-1	.	CSVEGQGNEQFF	TGCAGCGTTGAAGGACAGGGGAATGAGCAGTTCTTC
TRBV7-2	.	TRBJ2-1	many	CASSSGLRDEQFF	TGTGCCAGCAGCTCCGGACTGAGGGATGAGCAGTTCTTC
TRBV4-3	.	TRBJ1-5	.	CASSQWASNQPHHF	TGCGCCAGCAGCCAATGGGCGAGCAATCAGCCCCACCATTTT
TRBV7-9	.	TRBJ2-5	.	CASSSQVPQETQYF	TGTGCCAGCAGCTCACAGGTTCCACAAGAGACCCAGTACTTC
TRBV12-3/TRBV12-4	TRBD1	TRBJ2-6	.	CASGPGGAGANVLTF	TGTGCCAGCGGGCCAGGGGGCGCTGGGGCCAACGTCCTGACTTTC
TRBV3-1	.	TRBJ2-2	few	CASSPNTDVNTGELFF	TGTGCCAGCAGCCCGAACACAGACGTGAACACCGGGGAGCTGTTTTTT
TRBV9	.	TRBJ2-1	.	CASSSDDGQIFYNEQFF	TGTGCCAGCAGTTCTGACGACGGGCAGATATTTTACAATGAGCAGTTCTTC
TRBV10-3	.	TRBJ2-1	many	CAISDGGISSYNEQFF	TGTGCCATCAGTGATGGTGGGATTAGCTCCTACAATGAGCAGTTCTTC
TRBV29-1	.	TRBJ2-5	.	CSVVVQQETQYF	TGCAGCGTTGTCGTACAGCAAGAGACCCAGTACTTC
TRBV29-1	.	TRBJ2-2	many	CSVDDPSTAGELFF	TGCAGCGTTGATGATCCTAGCACAGCCGGGGAGCTGTTTTTT
TRBV4-3	TRBD2	TRBJ2-7	few	CASSQDYPGLAYEQYF	TGCGCCAGCAGCCAAGATTACCCGGGACTAGCCTACGAGCAGTACTTC
TRBV15	.	TRBJ2-1	.	CATSRARAEYNEQFF	TGTGCCACCAGCAGAGCCCGAGCCGAATACAATGAGCAGTTCTTC
TRBV6-2/TRBV6-3	TRBD1	TRBJ2-1	.	CASSYWDRVNEQFF	TGTGCCAGCAGTTACTGGGACAGGGTAAATGAGCAGTTCTTC
TRBV5-6	TRBD1	TRBJ2-7	.	CASRFWTGGREQYF	TGTGCCAGCAGATTCTGGACAGGGGGGCGCGAGCAGTACTTC
TRBV20-1	.	TRBJ2-3	once	CSARSRRASDTQYF	TGCAGTGCGCGAAGTAGGAGGGCCTCAGATACGCAGTATTTT
TRBV4-1	.	TRBJ2-7	.	CASSQGWGEGEQYF	TGCGCCAGCAGCCAGGGTTGGGGCGAAGGGGAGCAGTACTTC
TRBV7-8	TRBD2	TRBJ2-7	.	CASSAYSGSGYEQYF	TGTGCCAGCAGCGCCTATAGCGGGAGCGGATACGAGCAGTACTTC
TRBV4-1	.	TRBJ2-3	.	CASSQGARGADTQYF	TGCGCCAGCAGCCAAGGGGCCAGGGGAGCAGATACGCAGTATTTT
TRBV9	.	TRBJ2-4	.	CASSVAGQGGGLENIQYF	TGTGCCAGCAGCGTAGCGGGGCAGGGAGGGGGCCTGGAAAACATTCAGTACTTC
TRBV2	TRBD1	TRBJ1-6	many	CAIPGQGYNSPLHF	TGTGCCATTCCGGGACAGGGATATAATTCACCCCTCCACTTT
TRBV29-1	TRBD1	TRBJ2-7	.	CSVGDRAASEQYF	TGCAGCGTAGGCGACAGGGCCGCCTCCGAGCAGTACTTC
TRBV25-1	.	TRBJ2-7	.	CASSEIRAYEQYF	TGTGCCAGCAGTGAGATCAGGGCCTACGAGCAGTACTTC
TRBV5-6	.	TRBJ2-7	.	CASSFLIEAEQYF	TGTGCCAGCAGCTTCTTAATAGAGGCCGAGCAGTACTTC
TRBV12-3/TRBV12-4	.	TRBJ2-3	.	CASSLLYTDTQYF	TGTGCCAGCAGTCTGCTATACACAGATACGCAGTATTTT
TRBV10-2	TRBD2	TRBJ2-7	many	CASSDASGSDEQYF	TGCGCCAGCAGTGATGCTAGCGGGAGTGACGAGCAGTACTTC
TRBV29-1	.	TRBJ2-1	few	CSVEDQWAGNYNEQFF	TGCAGCGTTGAAGATCAGTGGGCAGGGAATTACAATGAGCAGTTCTTC
TRBV4-1	.	TRBJ2-2	few	CASSHYKNTGELFF	TGCGCCAGCAGCCATTACAAGAACACCGGGGAGCTGTTTTTT
TRBV13	.	TRBJ1-6	.	CASSLRLGTNSPLHF	TGTGCCAGCAGCTTGCGGCTGGGGACGAACTCACCCCTCCACTTT
TRBV12-3/TRBV12-4	TRBD2	TRBJ2-7	many	CASSFWNGDYPYEQYF	TGTGCCAGCAGTTTTTGGAACGGGGACTACCCCTACGAGCAGTACTTC
TRBV10-3	.	TRBJ2-7	few	CAISDMRVPYEQYF	TGTGCCATCAGTGACATGAGAGTTCCCTACGAGCAGTACTTC
TRBV18	.	TRBJ1-2	few	CASSPTGGLGYTF	TGTGCCAGCTCACCAACGGGGGGCCTTGGCTACACCTTC
TRBV29-1	.	TRBJ1-1	many	CSVRSRRGNTEAFF	TGCAGCGTCCGGTCTAGGCGGGGGAACACTGAAGCTTTCTTT